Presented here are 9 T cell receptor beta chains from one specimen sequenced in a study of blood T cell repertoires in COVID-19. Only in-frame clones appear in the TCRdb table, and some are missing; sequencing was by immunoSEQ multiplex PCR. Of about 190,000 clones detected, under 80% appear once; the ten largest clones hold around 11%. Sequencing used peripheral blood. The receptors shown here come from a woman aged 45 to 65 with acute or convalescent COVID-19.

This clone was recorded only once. CDR3 sequence reads: CASSLSSGVTNEKLFF. In DNA form, the CDR3 reads TGTGCCAGCAGTTTATCTTCAGGGGTTACCAATGAAAAACTGTTTTTT. V usage is TRBV28 and J usage is TRBJ1-4; TRBD1 might be the D (6 bases). The CDR3 is made up of 16 amino acids. With 1 base removed from V and 5 bases from J, the gap between germline ends came to 14 bases. Germline V gives CDR1 MDHEN, CDR2 SYDVKM. The full variable domain, in which reference TRBV28 and TRBJ1-4 provide the parts outside the CDR3, is DVKVTQSSRYLVKRTGEKVFLECVQDMDHENMFWYRQDPGLGLRLIYFSYDVKMKEKGDIPEGYSVSREKKERFSLILESASTNQTSMYLCASSLSSGVTNEKLFFGSGTQLSVL.

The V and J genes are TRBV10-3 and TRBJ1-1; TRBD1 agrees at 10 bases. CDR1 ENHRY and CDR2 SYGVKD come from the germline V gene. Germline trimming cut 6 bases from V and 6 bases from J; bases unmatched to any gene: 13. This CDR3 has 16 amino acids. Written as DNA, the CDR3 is TGTGCCATCAGCGCCCATCAGGGACAGGGGACCTCTGAAGCTTTCTTT. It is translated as CAISAHQGQGTSEAFF.

DNA for the CDR3: TGTGCCAGCAGCCGAAACCCCTTCGTAACGAGGGAACGGACAGATACGCAGTATTTT. Translation: CASSRNPFVTRERTDTQYF. The genes are TRBV6-6 and TRBJ2-3; D may be TRBD2 (5 bases). Trimming took 6 bases from V and 3 from J, leaving 28 bases between them. The CDR3 extends over 19 amino acids. CDR1 and CDR2 from the germline V gene are MNHNY and SVGAGI (reference sequence).

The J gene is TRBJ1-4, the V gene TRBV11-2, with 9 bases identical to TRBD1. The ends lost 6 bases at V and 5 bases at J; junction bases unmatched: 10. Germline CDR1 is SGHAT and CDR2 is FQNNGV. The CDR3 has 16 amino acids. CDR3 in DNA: TGTGCCAGCAGACCACTAGGGACAGGGAGAAATGAAAAACTGTTTTTT. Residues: CASRPLGTGRNEKLFF.

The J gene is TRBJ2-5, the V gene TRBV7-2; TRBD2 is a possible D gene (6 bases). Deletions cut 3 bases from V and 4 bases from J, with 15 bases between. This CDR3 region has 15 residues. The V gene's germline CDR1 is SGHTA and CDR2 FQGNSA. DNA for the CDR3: TGTGCCAGCAGCTTGGGGGAGGACATCTTAGAGACCCAGTACTTC. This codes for CASSLGEDILETQYF.

Written as DNA, the CDR3 is TGTGCCAGCTCACCGGGACAGAATAGCAATCAGCCCCAGCATTTT. This gives the protein CASSPGQNSNQPQHF. The V call is TRBV18, the J call TRBJ1-5; 7 bases match TRBD1. Germline CDR1 reads KGHSH; CDR2 reads LQKENI. The CDR3 consists of 15 residues. With 3 bases clipped from V and 0 bases from J, the junction kept 2 bases outside the gene matches.

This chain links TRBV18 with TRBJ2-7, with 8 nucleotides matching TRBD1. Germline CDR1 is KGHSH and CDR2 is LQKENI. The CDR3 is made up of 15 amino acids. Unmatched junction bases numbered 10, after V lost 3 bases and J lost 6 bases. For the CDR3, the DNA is TGTGCCAGCTCACCTACCAGTGACAGGGGTCGCGAGCAGTACTTC. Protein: CASSPTSDRGREQYF.

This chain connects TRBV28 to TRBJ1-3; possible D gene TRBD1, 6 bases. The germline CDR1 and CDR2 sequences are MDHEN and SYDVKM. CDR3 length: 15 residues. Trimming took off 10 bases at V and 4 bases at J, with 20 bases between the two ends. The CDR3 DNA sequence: TGTGCCACCGCGGAGTCGGACAGCCAAGGAAACACCATATATTTT. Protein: CATAESDSQGNTIYF. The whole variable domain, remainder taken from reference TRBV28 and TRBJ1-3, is DVKVTQSSRYLVKRTGEKVFLECVQDMDHENMFWYRQDPGLGLRLIYFSYDVKMKEKGDIPEGYSVSREKKERFSLILESASTNQTSMYLCATAESDSQGNTIYFGEGSWLTVV.

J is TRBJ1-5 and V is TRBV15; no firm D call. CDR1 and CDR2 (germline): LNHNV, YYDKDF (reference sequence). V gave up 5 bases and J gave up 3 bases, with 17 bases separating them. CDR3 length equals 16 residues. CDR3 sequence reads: CATSLQRPTVNQPQHF. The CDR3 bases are TGTGCCACCAGCTTACAAAGGCCCACAGTCAATCAGCCCCAGCATTTT. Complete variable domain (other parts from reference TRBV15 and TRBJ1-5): DAMVIQNPRYQVTQFGKPVTLSCSQTLNHNVMYWYQQKSSQAPKLLFHYYDKDFNNEADTPDNFQSRRPNTSFCFLDIRSPGLGDTAMYLCATSLQRPTVNQPQHFGDGTRLSIL.